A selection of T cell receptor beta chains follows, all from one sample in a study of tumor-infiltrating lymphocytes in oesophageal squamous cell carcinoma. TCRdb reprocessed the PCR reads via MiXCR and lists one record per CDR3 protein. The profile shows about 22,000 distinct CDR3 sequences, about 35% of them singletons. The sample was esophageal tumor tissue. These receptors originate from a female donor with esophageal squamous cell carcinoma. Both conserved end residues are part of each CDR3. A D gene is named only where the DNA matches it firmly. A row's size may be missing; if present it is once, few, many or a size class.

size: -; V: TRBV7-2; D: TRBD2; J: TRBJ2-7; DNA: TGTGCCAGCAGCTTAGACGGTGCTAGCGGGAGTATAAGTGAGCAGTACTTC; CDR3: CASSLDGASGSISEQYF
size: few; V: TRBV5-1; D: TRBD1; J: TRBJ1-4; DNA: TGCGCCAGCAGCTTGTTCCCGACAGGGGCAACTAATGAAAAACTGTTTTTT; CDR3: CASSLFPTGATNEKLFF
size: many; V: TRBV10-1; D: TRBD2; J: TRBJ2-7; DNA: TGCGCCAGCAGCCCGGGACTAGCGTCCAATAATGAGCAGTACTTC; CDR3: CASSPGLASNNEQYF
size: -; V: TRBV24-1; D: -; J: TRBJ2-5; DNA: TGTGCCACCAGTGCCCTGGGGGGGACCCAGTACTTC; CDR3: CATSALGGTQYF
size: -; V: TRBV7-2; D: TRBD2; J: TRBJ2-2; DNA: TGTGCCAGCAGCTTAGTTCGCCTAGCGGGGACCGGGGAGCTGTTTTTT; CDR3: CASSLVRLAGTGELFF
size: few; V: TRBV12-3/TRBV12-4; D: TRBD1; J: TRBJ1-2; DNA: TGTGCCAGCAGTTGGACAGGGTCCTATGGCTACACCTTC; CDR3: CASSWTGSYGYTF
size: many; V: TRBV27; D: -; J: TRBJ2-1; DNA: TGTGCCAGCATGACAGCGAACGGCAATGAGCAGTTCTTC; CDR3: CASMTANGNEQFF
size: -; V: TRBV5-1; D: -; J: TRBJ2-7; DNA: TGCGCCAGCAGCTTTACTCAGGGCACCTACGAGCAGTACTTC; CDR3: CASSFTQGTYEQYF
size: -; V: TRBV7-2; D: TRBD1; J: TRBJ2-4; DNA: TGTGCCAGCAGCCCAAAAGTCTGGGACAGGGCATACAATGAGCAGTACTTC; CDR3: CASSPKVWDRAYNEQYF
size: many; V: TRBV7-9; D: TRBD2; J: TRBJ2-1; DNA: TGTGCCAGCAGCTTACCCCCCCTAGAGCGGGGAAGGAATGAGCAGTTCTTC; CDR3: CASSLPPLERGRNEQFF
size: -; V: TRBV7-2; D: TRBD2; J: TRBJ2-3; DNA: TGTGCCAGCAGCCGTACGGGACTAGGCACAGATACGCAGTATTTT; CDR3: CASSRTGLGTDTQYF
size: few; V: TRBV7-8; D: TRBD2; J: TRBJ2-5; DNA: TGTGCCAGCAGCTTAGCCGGGCTAGCGGGAGGAAAAGAGACCCAGTACTTC; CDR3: CASSLAGLAGGKETQYF
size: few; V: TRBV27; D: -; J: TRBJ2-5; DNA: TGTGCCAGCAGTTTTGGGCAGGGAGGAGAGACCCAGTACTTC; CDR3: CASSFGQGGETQYF
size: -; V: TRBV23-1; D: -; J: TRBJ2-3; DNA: TGCGCCAGTCCGAGTAAGGAGTATTTT; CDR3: CASPSKEYF
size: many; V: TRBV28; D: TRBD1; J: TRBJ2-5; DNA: TGTGCCAGCAGTTCCGGGACAGCACAAGAGACCCAGTACTTC; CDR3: CASSSGTAQETQYF
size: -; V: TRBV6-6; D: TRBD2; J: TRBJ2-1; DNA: TGTGCCAGCAGTGTCGGTAGCGGGGGGGCGGATGAGCAGTTCTTC; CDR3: CASSVGSGGADEQFF
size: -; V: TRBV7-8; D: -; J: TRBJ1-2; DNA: TGTGCCAGCAGCTTATGGCGGGAAAGTGGCTACACCTTC; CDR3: CASSLWRESGYTF
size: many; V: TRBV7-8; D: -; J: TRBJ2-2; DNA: TGTGCCAGCAGCTTATCCGGATGGGGGCGCGACGGGGAGCTGTTTTTT; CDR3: CASSLSGWGRDGELFF
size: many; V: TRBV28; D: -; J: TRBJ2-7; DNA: TGTGCCAGCAGTTCAGGGGGGAGCTCCTACGAGCAGTACTTC; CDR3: CASSSGGSSYEQYF
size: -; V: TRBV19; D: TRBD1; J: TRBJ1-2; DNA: TGTGCCAGTAGTATGGAATGGCCGAGCTCCTGGACAGGGGGCTACTATGGCTACACCTTC; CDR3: CASSMEWPSSWTGGYYGYTF
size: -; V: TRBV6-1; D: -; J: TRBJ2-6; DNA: TGTGCCAGCAGTAGACACCGCTCTGGGGCCAACGTCCTGACTTTC; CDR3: CASSRHRSGANVLTF
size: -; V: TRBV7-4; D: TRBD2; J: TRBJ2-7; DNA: TGTGCCAGCAGCAGATGGACTAGCGGGAGGTACAATGAGCAGTACTTC; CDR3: CASSRWTSGRYNEQYF
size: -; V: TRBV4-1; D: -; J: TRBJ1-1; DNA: TGCGCCAGCAGCCGCACAGGGACGAAGAACACTGAAGCTTTCTTT; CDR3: CASSRTGTKNTEAFF
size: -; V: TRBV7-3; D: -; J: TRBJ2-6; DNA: -; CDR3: CASSIPRAGKLWLHLRF
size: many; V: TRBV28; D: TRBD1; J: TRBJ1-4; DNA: TGTGCCAGCAGTTTATTGGACAGGGATTCTAATGAAAAACTGTTTTTT; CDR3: CASSLLDRDSNEKLFF
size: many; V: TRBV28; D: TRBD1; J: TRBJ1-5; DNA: TGTGCCAGCAGTTGGACAGGGGAGGCTCAGCCCCAGCATTTT; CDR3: CASSWTGEAQPQHF
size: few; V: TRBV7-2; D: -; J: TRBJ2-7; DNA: TGTGCCAGCAGCTCCATGAGCACCGCGGGAATCTACGAGCAGTACTTC; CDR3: CASSSMSTAGIYEQYF
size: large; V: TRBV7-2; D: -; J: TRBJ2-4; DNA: TGTGCCAGCAGCTTAGGGACCGACAGAAACATTCAGTACTTC; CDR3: CASSLGTDRNIQYF
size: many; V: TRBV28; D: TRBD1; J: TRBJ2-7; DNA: TGTGCCAGCAGGTCCGGGACAGGGTACGAGCAGTACTTC; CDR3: CASRSGTGYEQYF
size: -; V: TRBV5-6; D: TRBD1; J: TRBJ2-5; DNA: TGTGCCAGCAGCTTGGCAGGGGGGACAGGCCAAGAGACCCAGTACTTC; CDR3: CASSLAGGTGQETQYF
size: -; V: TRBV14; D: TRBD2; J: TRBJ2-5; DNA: TGTGCCAGCAGCCCGGGACTAGCGGGAGGGCCACGAGAGACCCAGTACTTC; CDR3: CASSPGLAGGPRETQYF
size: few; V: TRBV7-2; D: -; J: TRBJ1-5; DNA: TGTGCCAGCAGCTTAGTGTGGGGCAATCAGCCCCAGCATTTT; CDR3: CASSLVWGNQPQHF
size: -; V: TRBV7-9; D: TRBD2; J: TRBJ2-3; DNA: TGTGCCAGCAGCGATAGCGGGATTCCAGATACGAAGTATTTC; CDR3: CASSDSGIPDTKYF
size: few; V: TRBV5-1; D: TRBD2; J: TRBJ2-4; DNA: TGCGCCAGCAGCTTGGGGACTAGCGGGAGGGCCGTAACTCAGTACTTC; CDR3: CASSLGTSGRAVTQYF
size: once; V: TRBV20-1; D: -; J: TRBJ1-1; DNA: TGCAGTGCTAGAGATCTAAAACATTGGAACACTGAAGCTTTCTTT; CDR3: CSARDLKHWNTEAFF
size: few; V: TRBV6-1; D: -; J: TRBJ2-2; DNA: TGTGCCAGCAGGGCAGGGAACGCAAACACCGGGGAGCTGTTTTTT; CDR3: CASRAGNANTGELFF
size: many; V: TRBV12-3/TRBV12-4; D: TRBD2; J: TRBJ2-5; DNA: TGTGCCAGCAGTCCCCCTCCGGGACTAGCGGGAGGCGGCTCCTACAATGAGCAGTACTTC; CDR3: CASSPPPGLAGGGSYNEQYF
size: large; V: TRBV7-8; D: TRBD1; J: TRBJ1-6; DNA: TGTGCCAGCAGTTCGACAGGGCAGTATTCACCCCTCCACTTT; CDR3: CASSSTGQYSPLHF
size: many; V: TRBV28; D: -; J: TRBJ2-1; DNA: TGTGCCAGCAGGGACTCGGGCTCCTACAATGAGCAGTTCTTC; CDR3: CASRDSGSYNEQFF
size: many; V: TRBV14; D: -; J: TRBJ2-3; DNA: TGTGCCAGCAGCCAAGTTGCGGCGATCACAGATACGCAGTATTTT; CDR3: CASSQVAAITDTQYF
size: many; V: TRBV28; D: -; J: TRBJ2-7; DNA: TGTGCCAGCAGTTTATCAGGGAGGGAGCAGTACTTC; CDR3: CASSLSGREQYF
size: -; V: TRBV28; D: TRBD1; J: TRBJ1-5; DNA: TGTGCCAGCAGTTTTTTCGGACAGGGCAGGGGCAATCAGCCCCAGCATTTT; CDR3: CASSFFGQGRGNQPQHF
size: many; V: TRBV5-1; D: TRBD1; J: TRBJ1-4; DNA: TGCGCCAGCAGCTTGTACTGGGACAGTAATGAAAAACTGTTTTTT; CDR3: CASSLYWDSNEKLFF
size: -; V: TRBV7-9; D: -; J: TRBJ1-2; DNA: TGTGCCAGCAGCTTAGCGGAATGGACAGCTAACTATGGCTACACCTTC; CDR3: CASSLAEWTANYGYTF
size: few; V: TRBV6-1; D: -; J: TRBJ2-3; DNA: TGTGCCAGCAGTGACGCCCGGACTAGCACAGATACGCAGTATTTT; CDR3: CASSDARTSTDTQYF
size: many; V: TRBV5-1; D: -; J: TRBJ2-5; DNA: TGCGCCAGCAGCCCTCAGGGGGGAGGAGAGACCCAGTACTTC; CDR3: CASSPQGGGETQYF
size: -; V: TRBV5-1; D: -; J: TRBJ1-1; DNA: TGCGCCAGCAGCCTGAGGACAGACACTGAAGCTTTCTTT; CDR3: CASSLRTDTEAFF
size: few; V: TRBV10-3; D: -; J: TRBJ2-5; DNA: TGTGCCATCAGTGAAGTGGTTGAGCAGTACTTC; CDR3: CAISEVVEQYF
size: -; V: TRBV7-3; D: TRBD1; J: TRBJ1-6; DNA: TGTGCCAGCAGCTTGGGACAGGGCAGTTCACCCCTCCACTTT; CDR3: CASSLGQGSSPLHF
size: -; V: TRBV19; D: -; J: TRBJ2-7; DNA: TGTGCCAGTAGTGTGTCCCAAGGTTCCACCTACGAGCAGTACTTC; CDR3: CASSVSQGSTYEQYF
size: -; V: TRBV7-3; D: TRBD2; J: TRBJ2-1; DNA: TGTGCCAGCAGCTCCGGACTAGCGGGAGGGCACTATGAGCAGTTCTTC; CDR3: CASSSGLAGGHYEQFF
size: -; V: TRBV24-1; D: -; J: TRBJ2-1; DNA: TGTGCCACCAGTGATTTTTATGCTCGGGTCAATGAGCAGTTCTTC; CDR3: CATSDFYARVNEQFF
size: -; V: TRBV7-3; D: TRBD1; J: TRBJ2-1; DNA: TGTGCCAGCAGCTTAACGCCGACAGGGAGCCAAGAGACCCAGTTCTTC; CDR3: CASSLTPTGSQETQFF
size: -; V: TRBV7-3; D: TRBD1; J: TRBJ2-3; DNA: TGTGCCAGCAGCTTATTAGGGGGCGAAAGCACAGATACGCAGTATTTT; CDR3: CASSLLGGESTDTQYF
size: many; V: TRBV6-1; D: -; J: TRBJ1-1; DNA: TGTGCCAGCAGTTCCCCCTCCAGGCGTGACCGGGGTACTGAAGCTTTCTTT; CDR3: CASSSPSRRDRGTEAFF